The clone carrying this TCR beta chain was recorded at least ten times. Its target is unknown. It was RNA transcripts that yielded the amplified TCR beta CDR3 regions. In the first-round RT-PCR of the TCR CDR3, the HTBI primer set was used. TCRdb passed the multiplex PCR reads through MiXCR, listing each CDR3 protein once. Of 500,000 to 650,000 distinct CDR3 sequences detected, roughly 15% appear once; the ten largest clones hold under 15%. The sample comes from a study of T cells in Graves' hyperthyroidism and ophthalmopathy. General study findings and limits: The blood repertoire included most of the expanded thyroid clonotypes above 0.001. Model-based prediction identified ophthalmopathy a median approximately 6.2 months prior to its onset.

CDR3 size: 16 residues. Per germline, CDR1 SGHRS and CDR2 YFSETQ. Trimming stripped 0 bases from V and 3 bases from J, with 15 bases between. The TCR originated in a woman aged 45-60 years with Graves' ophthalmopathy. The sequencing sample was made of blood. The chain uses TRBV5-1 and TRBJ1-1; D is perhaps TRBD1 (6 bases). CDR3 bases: TGCGCCAGCAGCTTGGATCGGGGGGCGGTGGACACTGAAGCTTTCTTT. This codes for CASSLDRGAVDTEAFF.